This TCR beta chain was profiled in a study of shared clonotypes between healthy human individuals. This CDR3 region has 17 residues. Germline CDR1 reads KGHSH; CDR2 reads LQKENI. Trimming removed 3 bases from V and 5 bases from J; junction bases left unmatched: 13. Healthy and HIV-negative, the adult donors had no recent acute infections or vaccinations. The unsorted samples had some 83 million PBMCs used for genomic DNA. The authors ran the assay at deep level. Clones were sequenced by immunoSEQ multiplex PCR, and TCRdb holds only the in-frame ones, with some missing. The profile shows approximately 500,000 clones, roughly 78% of them singletons.

The chain employs TRBV18 and TRBJ2-5, with 9 nucleotides matching TRBD2. The TCR was taken from a woman aged 40 to 50 in good health. Some clones in this sample may be carry-over from other donors' samples. Sequenced: PBMCs. Here the CDR3 reads CASSPEGNSGRKETQYF. CDR3 sequence (DNA): TGTGCCAGCTCACCGGAGGGTAACAGCGGGAGGAAGGAGACCCAGTACTTC.